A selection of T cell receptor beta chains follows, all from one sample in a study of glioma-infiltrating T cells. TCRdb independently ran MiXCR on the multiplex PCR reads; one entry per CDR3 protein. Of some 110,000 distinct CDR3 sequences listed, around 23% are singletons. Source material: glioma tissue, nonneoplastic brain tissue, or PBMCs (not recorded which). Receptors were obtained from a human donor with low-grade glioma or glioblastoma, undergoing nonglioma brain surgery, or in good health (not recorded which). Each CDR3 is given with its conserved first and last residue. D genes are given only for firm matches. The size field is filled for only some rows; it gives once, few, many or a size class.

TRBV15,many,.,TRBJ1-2,CATSTAPEANYGYTF,TGTGCCACCAGCACGGCCCCAGAAGCTAACTATGGCTACACCTTC
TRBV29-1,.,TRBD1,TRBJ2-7,CSVGDRGRNEQYF,TGCAGCGTTGGAGACAGGGGACGTAACGAGCAGTACTTC
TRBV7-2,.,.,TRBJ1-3,CASSLGVPSDTIYF,TGTGCCAGCAGCTTAGGGGTCCCTAGCGACACCATATATTTT
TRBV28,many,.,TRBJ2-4,CASSAVGNIQYF,TGTGCCAGCAGTGCGGTTGGAAACATTCAGTACTTC
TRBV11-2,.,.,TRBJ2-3,CASRRLGTDTQYF,TGTGCCAGCAGGCGCCTGGGCACAGATACGCAGTATTTT
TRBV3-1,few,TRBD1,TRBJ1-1,CASSFGQGETEAFF,TGTGCCAGCAGCTTTGGACAGGGGGAAACTGAAGCTTTCTTT
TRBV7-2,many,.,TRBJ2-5,CASSFLGELETQYF,TGTGCCAGCAGCTTCCTGGGGGAGTTAGAGACCCAGTACTTC
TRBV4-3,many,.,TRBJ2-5,CASSQVGGEETQYF,TGCGCCAGCAGCCAAGTTGGCGGGGAGGAGACCCAGTACTTC
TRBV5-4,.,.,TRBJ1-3,CAINSGDTIYF,TGTGCCATAAACTCTGGAGACACCATATATTTT
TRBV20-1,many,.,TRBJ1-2,CSATTTAYGYTF,TGCAGTGCTACCACGACAGCCTATGGCTACACCTTC
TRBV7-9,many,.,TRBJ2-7,CASSLAGPPYEQYF,TGTGCCAGCAGCTTAGCAGGCCCTCCCTACGAGCAGTACTTC
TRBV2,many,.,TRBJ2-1,CARGPYNEQFF,TGTGCCAGGGGCCCATACAATGAGCAGTTCTTC
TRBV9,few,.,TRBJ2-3,CASSVGPAVGRSDTQYF,TGTGCCAGCAGCGTAGGTCCCGCCGTGGGGAGGTCAGATACGCAGTATTTT
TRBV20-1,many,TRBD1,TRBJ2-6,CSAPGQGLRVAGANVLTF,TGCAGTGCACCGGGACAGGGCCTTCGGGTGGCTGGGGCCAACGTCCTGACTTTC
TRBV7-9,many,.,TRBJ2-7,CASSPGQISYEQYF,TGTGCCAGCAGCCCAGGACAGATATCCTACGAGCAGTACTTC
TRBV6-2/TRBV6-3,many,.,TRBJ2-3,CASSSASRGTDTQYF,TGTGCCAGCAGTTCGGCGTCGAGGGGCACAGATACGCAGTATTTT
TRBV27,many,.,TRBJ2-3,CASSSSGGTAPTDTQYF,TGTGCCAGCAGTTCGAGTGGGGGGACAGCCCCCACAGATACGCAGTATTTT
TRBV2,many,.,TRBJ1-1,CASSERSTSEAFF,TGTGCCAGCAGTGAACGTTCAACATCCGAAGCTTTCTTT
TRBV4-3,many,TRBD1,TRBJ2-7,CASSQSWDSDYEQYF,TGCGCCAGCAGCCAATCATGGGACAGTGATTACGAGCAGTACTTC
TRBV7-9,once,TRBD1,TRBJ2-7,CASLAPGQEDEQYF,TGTGCCAGCTTGGCGCCGGGACAGGAAGACGAGCAGTATTTC
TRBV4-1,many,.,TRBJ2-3,CASSPRVGDTQYF,TGCGCCAGCAGCCCCCGTGTGGGAGATACGCAGTATTTT
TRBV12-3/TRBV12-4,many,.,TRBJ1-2,CASTYSGYGYTF,TGTGCCAGCACCTACTCAGGCTATGGCTACACCTTC
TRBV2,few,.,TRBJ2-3,CASKELTDMQYF,TGTGCCAGCAAGGAGCTCACAGATATGCAGTATTTT
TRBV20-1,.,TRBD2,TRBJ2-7,CSARDLELAGSSYEQYF,TGCAGTGCTAGAGATTTAGAACTAGCGGGAAGCTCCTACGAGCAGTACTTC
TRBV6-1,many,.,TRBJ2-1,CASRTLGSSYNEQFF,TGTGCCAGCAGGACACTAGGGAGCTCCTACAATGAGCAGTTCTTC
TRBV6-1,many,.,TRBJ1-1,CASSTPLGPLKRAFF,TGTGCCAGCAGCACTCCCCTCGGTCCCCTGAAAAGAGCTTTCTTT
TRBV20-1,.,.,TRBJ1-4,CSARVTETNKKLFF,TGCAGTGCTAGGGTAACGGAAACTAATAAAAAACTGTTTTTT
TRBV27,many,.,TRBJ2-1,CASSFRDYNEQFF,TGTGCCAGCAGTTTCAGGGACTACAATGAGCAGTTCTTC